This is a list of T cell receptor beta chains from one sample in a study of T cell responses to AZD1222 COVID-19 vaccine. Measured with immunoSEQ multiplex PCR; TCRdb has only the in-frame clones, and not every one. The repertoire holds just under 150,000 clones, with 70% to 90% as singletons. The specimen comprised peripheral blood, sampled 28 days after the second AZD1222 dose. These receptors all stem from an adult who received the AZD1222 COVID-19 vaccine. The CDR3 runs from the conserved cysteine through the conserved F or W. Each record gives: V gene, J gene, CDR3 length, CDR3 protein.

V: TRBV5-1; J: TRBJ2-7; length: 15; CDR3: CASSAGGAPGYEQYF
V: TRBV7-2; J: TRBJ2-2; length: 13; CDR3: CASSSRKGGELFF
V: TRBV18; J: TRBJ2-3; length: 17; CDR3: CASSPMTSGVGTDTQYF
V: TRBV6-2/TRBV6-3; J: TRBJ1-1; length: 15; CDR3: CASSYWQSRNTEAFF
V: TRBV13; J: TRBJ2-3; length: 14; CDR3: CASSLQYEADTQYF
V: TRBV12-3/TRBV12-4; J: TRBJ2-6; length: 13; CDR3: CASTYSGANVLTF
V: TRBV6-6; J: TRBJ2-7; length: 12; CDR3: CASSPTTFEQYF
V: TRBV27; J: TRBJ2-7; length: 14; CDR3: CASSLGTGNYEQYF
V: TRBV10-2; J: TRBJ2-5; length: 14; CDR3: CASTPGQGQETQYF
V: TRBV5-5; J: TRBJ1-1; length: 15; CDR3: CASSGSQGVYTEAFF
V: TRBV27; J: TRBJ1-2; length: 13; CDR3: CASKLDRGHGYTF
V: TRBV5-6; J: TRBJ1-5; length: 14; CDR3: CASSATVSNQPQHF
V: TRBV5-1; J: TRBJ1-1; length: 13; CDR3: CASSRQVYTEAFF
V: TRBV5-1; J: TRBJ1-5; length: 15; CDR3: CASSLGGQGDQPQHF
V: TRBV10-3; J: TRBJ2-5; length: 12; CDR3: CAISESGETQYF
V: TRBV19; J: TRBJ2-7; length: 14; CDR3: CASSISGSPYEQYF
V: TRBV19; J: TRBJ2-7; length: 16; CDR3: CASSAQVPGWRYEQYF
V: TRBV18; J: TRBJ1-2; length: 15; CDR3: CASSPSVPGSYGYTF
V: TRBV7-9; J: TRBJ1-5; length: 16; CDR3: CASSSTRDPGNQPQHF
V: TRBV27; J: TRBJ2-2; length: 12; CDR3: CASSFIAGELFF
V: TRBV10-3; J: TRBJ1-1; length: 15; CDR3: CAISESGGSHTEAFF
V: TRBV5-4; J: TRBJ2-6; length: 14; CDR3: CASSVESGANVLTF
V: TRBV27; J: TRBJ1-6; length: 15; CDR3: CASSDTGTVNSPLHF
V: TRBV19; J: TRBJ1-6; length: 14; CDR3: CASSILDSNSPLHF
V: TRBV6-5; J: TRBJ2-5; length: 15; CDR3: CASNQLAAKKETQYF
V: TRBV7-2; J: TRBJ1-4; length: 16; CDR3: CASSTGQGFVTEKLFF
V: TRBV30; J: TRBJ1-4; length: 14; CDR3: CAWSPGTGREKLFF
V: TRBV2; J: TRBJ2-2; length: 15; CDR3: CAGTRGGLRAGELFF
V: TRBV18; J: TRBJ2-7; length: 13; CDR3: CASSSSGGYEQYF
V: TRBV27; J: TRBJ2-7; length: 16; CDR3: CASSLSRGEKTHEQYF
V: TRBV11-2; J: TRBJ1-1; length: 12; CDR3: CASSLDRWGAFF
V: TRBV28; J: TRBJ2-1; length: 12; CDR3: CASSFTDNEQFF
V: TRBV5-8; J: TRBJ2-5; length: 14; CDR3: CASSLVGFRETQYF
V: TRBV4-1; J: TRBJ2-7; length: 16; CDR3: CASSHHPSGVNYEQYF
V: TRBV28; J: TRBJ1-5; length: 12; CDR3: CASTEKNQPQHF
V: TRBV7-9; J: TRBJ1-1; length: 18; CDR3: CASSRTVGGQGSGAEAFF
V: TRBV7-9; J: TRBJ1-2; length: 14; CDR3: CATTGDTIEYGYTF
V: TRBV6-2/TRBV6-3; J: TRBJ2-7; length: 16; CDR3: CASSYGSGRGVVEQYF
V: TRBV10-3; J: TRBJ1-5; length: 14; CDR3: CATQGAGRDQPQHF
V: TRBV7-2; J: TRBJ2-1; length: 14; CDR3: CASRSRTSVYEQFF
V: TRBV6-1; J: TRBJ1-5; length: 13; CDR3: CASTLKSSQPQHF
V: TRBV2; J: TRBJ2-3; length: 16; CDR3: CASSRDRGIGTDTQYF
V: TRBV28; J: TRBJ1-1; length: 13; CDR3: CASRGQESTEAFF
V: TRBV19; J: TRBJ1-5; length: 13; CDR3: CASSMGRNQPQHF
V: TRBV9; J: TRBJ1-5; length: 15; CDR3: CASSGLGSDNQPQHF
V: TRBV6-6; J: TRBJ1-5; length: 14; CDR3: CASSYPGTDQPQHF
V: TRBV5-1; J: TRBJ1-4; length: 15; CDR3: CASSLPGTSNEKLFF
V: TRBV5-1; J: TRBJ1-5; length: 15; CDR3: CASSLAGVGNQPQHF
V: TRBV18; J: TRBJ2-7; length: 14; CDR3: CASSSGLAVYEQYF
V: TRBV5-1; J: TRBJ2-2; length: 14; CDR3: CASSLAEYTGELFF